This is a list of T cell receptor beta chains from one sample in a study of shared clonotypes between healthy human individuals. Profiling relied on immunoSEQ multiplex PCR, and the TCRdb table lists in-frame clones only, not all of them. The sample lists around 550,000 clones, 85% to 95% occurring once. Sequencing was performed on naive CD8+ T cells sorted from blood. All receptors derive from a woman under 40 in good health. CDR3s include the opening cysteine and the closing phenylalanine or tryptophan. A D gene is named only where the DNA matches it firmly. Expanded clones are given a class, and other clones once, few, many or no size at all.

abundance,j_gene,d_gene,v_gene,CDR3nt,CDR3aa
-,TRBJ1-1,-,TRBV19,TGTGCCATCACGGACAGCATGAACACTGAAGCTTTCTTT,CAITDSMNTEAFF
-,TRBJ2-2,TRBD2,TRBV5-5,TGTGCCAGCAGCTCGAGACTAGCGGGAACCCGGGAGCTGTTTTTT,CASSSRLAGTRELFF
-,TRBJ1-1,-,TRBV27,TGTGCCAGCAGTTCCGTGAACACTGAAGCTTTCTTT,CASSSVNTEAFF
-,TRBJ2-7,TRBD1,TRBV4-1,TGCGCCAGCAGCCATGACTCCGGGACAGGGTCCTCCTACGAGCAGTACTTC,CASSHDSGTGSSYEQYF
-,TRBJ1-2,-,TRBV7-9,TGTGCCAGCAGTCAACCCTGGCAGGGGAATTGGGGCTACACCTTC,CASSQPWQGNWGYTF
-,TRBJ2-2,-,TRBV28,TGTGCCAGCAGTTTGCTGACAGTTGCGGACACCGGGGAGCTGTTTTTT,CASSLLTVADTGELFF
-,TRBJ2-7,-,TRBV7-9,TGTGCCAGCAGCTCCGGGGGGCACGAGCAGTACTTC,CASSSGGHEQYF
-,TRBJ2-1,-,TRBV16,TGTGCCAGCAGCCAATCCGGTCCCTACAATGAGCAGTTCTTC,CASSQSGPYNEQFF
few,TRBJ1-4,-,TRBV6-5,TGTGCCAGCAGTTCCCCAGAAAATGAAAAACTGTTTTTT,CASSSPENEKLFF
-,TRBJ1-5,-,TRBV21-1,TGTGCCAGCAGCAAAGGACTGGGACAGGGGTGGTTTCAGCCCCAGCATTTT,CASSKGLGQGWFQPQHF
few,TRBJ1-5,-,TRBV7-9,TGTGCCAGCAGCTTAGCGGGCGGAGGAATTCAGCCCCAGCATTTT,CASSLAGGGIQPQHF
-,TRBJ1-1,TRBD1,TRBV6-5,TGTGCCAGCAGCAGACAGGGGGTCAACACTGAAGCTTTCTTT,CASSRQGVNTEAFF
-,TRBJ2-5,-,TRBV30,TGTGCCTGTGACAGCCTCGAGGGGACCCAGTACTTC,CACDSLEGTQYF
-,TRBJ2-7,-,TRBV10-2,TGCGCCAGCGGGTGGGTGCCGAAGGAGCAGTACTTC,CASGWVPKEQYF
-,TRBJ1-1,-,TRBV19,TGTGCCAGTGCGTCGGACACTGAAGCTTTCTTT,CASASDTEAFF
-,TRBJ2-3,-,TRBV2,TGTGCCAGCACCCATGGGACTAGCACAGATACGCAGTATTTT,CASTHGTSTDTQYF
few,TRBJ1-4,-,TRBV30,TGTGCCTGGAGTGTACTTGGGGGTACTAATGAAAAACTGTTTTTT,CAWSVLGGTNEKLFF
-,TRBJ2-3,TRBD2,TRBV2,TGTGCCAGCAGTGAACTTTACGGGAGGGCCTCAGATACGCAGTATTTT,CASSELYGRASDTQYF
-,TRBJ1-1,TRBD1,TRBV7-9,TGTGCCAGCAGCTCATCCTGGGGACAGCGAGAGACTGAAGCTTTCTTT,CASSSSWGQRETEAFF
-,TRBJ2-1,-,TRBV7-2,TGTGCCAGCAGCTTAACGGACCAACCCCACGCTACCCCCGTCAATGAGCAGTTCTTC,CASSLTDQPHATPVNEQFF
-,TRBJ2-7,TRBD1,TRBV13,TGTGCCAGCAGCGCAGGGCGGACAGGGAACTACGAGCAGTACTTC,CASSAGRTGNYEQYF
-,TRBJ2-7,TRBD1,TRBV27,TGTGCCAGCAGTTTATCCCCCGGGACAGGGGAATACGAGCAGTACTTC,CASSLSPGTGEYEQYF
-,TRBJ1-3,-,TRBV7-9,TGTGCCAGCACCCTGGGGGGTTTCAACACCATATATTTT,CASTLGGFNTIYF
-,TRBJ1-4,-,TRBV7-9,TGTGCCAGCAGACTCGACAGTTCAACTAATGAAAAACTGTTTTTT,CASRLDSSTNEKLFF
-,TRBJ2-7,-,TRBV27,TGTGCCAGCAGTTTAACAGTCTCCTACGAGCAGTACTTC,CASSLTVSYEQYF
-,TRBJ1-4,-,TRBV4-1,TGCGCCAGCAGCCACACGGGACCGGCAACTAATGAAAAACTGTTTTTT,CASSHTGPATNEKLFF
once,TRBJ1-1,TRBD1,TRBV7-9,TGTGCCAGCAGCCTAACCGGGACAGGGAACACTGAAGCTTTCTTT,CASSLTGTGNTEAFF
-,TRBJ2-3,-,TRBV7-9,TGTGCCAGCAGCTTAGTCGGATTCTCTTACGGTTCTAACACAGATACGCAGTATTTT,CASSLVGFSYGSNTDTQYF
-,TRBJ1-4,-,TRBV7-9,TGTGCCAGCAGCGTCGCAGGGTCCCAAAATGAAAAACTGTTTTTT,CASSVAGSQNEKLFF
-,TRBJ2-2,-,TRBV28,TGTGCCAGCAGTCTTCCGACTGCGAACACCGGGGAGCTGTTTTTT,CASSLPTANTGELFF
-,TRBJ2-3,TRBD1,TRBV27,TGTGCCAGCAGGGTATACTCTACAGGGGGGGATACGCAGTATTTT,CASRVYSTGGDTQYF
-,TRBJ1-1,-,TRBV28,TGTGCCAGCGGCGGGCCGGAGGGACCAATGAACACTGAAGCTTTCTTT,CASGGPEGPMNTEAFF
-,TRBJ2-7,-,TRBV10-3,TGTGCCATCAGGAGCCCAGAGACCTCCTACGAGCAGTACTTC,CAIRSPETSYEQYF
-,TRBJ2-7,-,TRBV6-1,TGTGCCAGCACCTTATCAGGCTCCTACGAGCAGTACTTC,CASTLSGSYEQYF
-,TRBJ1-6,TRBD1,TRBV13,TGTGCCAGCAGCTCCGGGACAGGGGATAATTCACCCCTCCACTTT,CASSSGTGDNSPLHF
-,TRBJ2-7,-,TRBV27,TGTGCCAGCTCTCAGCCCCGGGCGGGGGAGCAGTACTTC,CASSQPRAGEQYF
-,TRBJ1-5,-,TRBV27,TGTGCCACCATGTCGGTCGGTGCCAATCAGCCCCAGCATTTT,CATMSVGANQPQHF
-,TRBJ1-1,-,TRBV28,TGTGCCACAAGGGGGATAACTGAAGCTTTCTTT,CATRGITEAFF
-,TRBJ2-7,-,TRBV5-1,TGCGCCAGCAGCTCGGGTGCAGGGGCGGACGAGCAGTACTTC,CASSSGAGADEQYF
once,TRBJ2-1,-,TRBV11-2,TGTGCCAGCAGCTTAGATCTACCCAATGAGCAGTTCTTC,CASSLDLPNEQFF
-,TRBJ2-1,TRBD2,TRBV13,TGTGCCAGCAGCCAACCGGGACTAGCGTATGAGCAGTTCTTC,CASSQPGLAYEQFF
-,TRBJ1-6,-,TRBV28,TGTGCCAGCAGTCGGGGTAATTCACCCCTCCACTTT,CASSRGNSPLHF
-,TRBJ2-1,-,TRBV29-1,TGCAGCGCCGATTGGTACAATGAGCAGTTCTTC,CSADWYNEQFF
-,TRBJ2-7,TRBD2,TRBV30,TGTGCCTGGAGTTCATCGCTAGCGGGAGGTCCCGAGCAGTACTTC,CAWSSSLAGGPEQYF
-,TRBJ2-2,TRBD2,TRBV25-1,TGTGCCAGCACCGGACTAGCCGGGGAGCTGTTTTTT,CASTGLAGELFF
-,TRBJ2-2,-,TRBV11-2,TGTGCCAGCAGCTTTGCTGTCGGGGGAAGAGGCGGGGAGCTGTTTTTT,CASSFAVGGRGGELFF
-,TRBJ1-4,-,TRBV4-1,TGCGCCAGCAGCCAAGAACGAGGGGCCCTTGGGGAAAAACTGTTTTTT,CASSQERGALGEKLFF
-,TRBJ2-7,TRBD2,TRBV28,TGTGCCAGCAGTTTACTAGCGGGAAGCGAGCAGTACTTC,CASSLLAGSEQYF
-,TRBJ2-7,TRBD2,TRBV7-8,TGTGCCAGCAGCTTAGCCCGACTAGCGGGAGGAGACGAGCAGTACTTC,CASSLARLAGGDEQYF
-,TRBJ2-3,TRBD2,TRBV28,TGTGCCAGCAGTTTAGAGGGGACTAGCGGGAGTAGGGGCACAGATACGCAGTATTTT,CASSLEGTSGSRGTDTQYF
-,TRBJ2-1,-,TRBV19,TGTGCCAGTAGTATGAGGACATCCCCGACCAATGAGCAGTTCTTC,CASSMRTSPTNEQFF
-,TRBJ2-7,-,TRBV7-2,TGTGCCAGCAGCTTAGAGAGAGTCGAGCAGTACTTC,CASSLERVEQYF
-,TRBJ2-7,TRBD1,TRBV19,TGTGCCAGTAGTATAGATCGGGGACAGGCCCTCTACGAGCAGTACTTC,CASSIDRGQALYEQYF
-,TRBJ1-6,-,TRBV11-2,TGTGCCAGCAGCTTGGGCGGTTCACCCCTCCACTTT,CASSLGGSPLHF
-,TRBJ2-7,-,TRBV7-3,TGTGCCAGCAGCCCCGGACTGGGGAGCTCCTACGAGCAGTACTTC,CASSPGLGSSYEQYF
-,TRBJ2-1,-,TRBV4-1,TGCGCCAGCAGCCAAGAGGGGGCGGGGAGCTCCTACAATGAGCAGTTCTTC,CASSQEGAGSSYNEQFF
-,TRBJ2-7,TRBD2,TRBV4-1,TGCGCCAGCAGCCAAGATCCGACTAGCTTAGAGCAGTACTTC,CASSQDPTSLEQYF